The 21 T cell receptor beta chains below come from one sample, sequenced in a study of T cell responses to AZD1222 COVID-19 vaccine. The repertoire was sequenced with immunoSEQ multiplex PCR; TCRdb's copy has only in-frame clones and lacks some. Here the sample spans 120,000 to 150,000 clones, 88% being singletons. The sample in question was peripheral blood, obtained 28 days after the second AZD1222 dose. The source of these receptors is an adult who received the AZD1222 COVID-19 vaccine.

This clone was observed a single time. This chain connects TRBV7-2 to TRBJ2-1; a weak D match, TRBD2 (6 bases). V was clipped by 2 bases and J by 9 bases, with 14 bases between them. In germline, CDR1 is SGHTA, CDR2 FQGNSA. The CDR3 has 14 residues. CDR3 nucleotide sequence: TGTGCCAGCAGCTTACGATGGACTACTCTTGAGCAGTTCTTC. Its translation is CASSLRWTTLEQFF. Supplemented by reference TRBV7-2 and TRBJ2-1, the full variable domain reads GAGVSQSPSNKVTEKGKDVELRCDPISGHTALYWYRQSLGQGLEFLIYFQGNSAPDKSGLPSDRFSAERTGGSVSTLTIQRTQQEDSAVYLCASSLRWTTLEQFFGPGTRLTVL.

In DNA form, the CDR3 reads TGTGCCAGCAGCTTGGCGGCAGACCCTAGCACAGATACGCAGTATTTT. Translation gives CASSLAADPSTDTQYF. The V gene is TRBV5-6, the J gene TRBJ2-3; D is unclear. V lost 0 bases and J 0 bases, leaving 11 bases between the germline ends. CDR1 is SGHDT, CDR2 YYEEEE, per germline. This CDR3 comprises 16 residues.

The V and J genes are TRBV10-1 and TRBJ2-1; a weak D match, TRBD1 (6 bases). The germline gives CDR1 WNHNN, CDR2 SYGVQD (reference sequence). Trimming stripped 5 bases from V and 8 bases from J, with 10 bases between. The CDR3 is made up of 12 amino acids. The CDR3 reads CASSLNRDEQFF. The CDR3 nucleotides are TGCGCCAGCAGTCTAAACAGGGATGAGCAGTTCTTC.

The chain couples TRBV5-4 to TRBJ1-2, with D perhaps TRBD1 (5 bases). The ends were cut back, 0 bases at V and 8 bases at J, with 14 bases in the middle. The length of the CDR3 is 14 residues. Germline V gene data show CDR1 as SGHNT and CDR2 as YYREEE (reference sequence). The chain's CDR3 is CASSLDRGISGYTF. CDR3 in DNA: TGTGCCAGCAGCTTGGATCGGGGGATCTCAGGCTACACCTTC.

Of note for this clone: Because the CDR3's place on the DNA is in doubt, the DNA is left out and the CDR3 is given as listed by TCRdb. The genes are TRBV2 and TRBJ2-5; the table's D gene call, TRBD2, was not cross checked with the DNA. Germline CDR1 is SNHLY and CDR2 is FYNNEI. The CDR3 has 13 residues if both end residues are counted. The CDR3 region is CASSSSGQETQYF.

The CDR3 sequence: CASSPGTGTDTQYF. The CDR3 nucleotides are TGTGCCAGCTCACCCGGGACGGGGACAGATACGCAGTATTTT. The genes are TRBV18 and TRBJ2-3, with D possibly being TRBD1 or TRBD2 (5 bases each). Deletions cut 3 bases from V and 3 bases from J, with 10 bases between. Germline-derived CDR1 and CDR2 are KGHSH and LQKENI. The CDR3 has 14 residues.

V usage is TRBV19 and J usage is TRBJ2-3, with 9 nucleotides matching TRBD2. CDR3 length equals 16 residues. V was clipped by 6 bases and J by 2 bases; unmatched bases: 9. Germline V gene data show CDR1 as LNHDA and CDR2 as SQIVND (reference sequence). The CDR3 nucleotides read TGTGCCAGTAGCTGGAAGACTAGCGGCGTCACAGATACGCAGTATTTT. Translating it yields CASSWKTSGVTDTQYF.

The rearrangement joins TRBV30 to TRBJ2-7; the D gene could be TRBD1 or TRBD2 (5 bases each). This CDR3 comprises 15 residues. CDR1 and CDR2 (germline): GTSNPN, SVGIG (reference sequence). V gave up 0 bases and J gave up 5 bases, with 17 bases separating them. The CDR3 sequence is CAWSVFGAGLHEQYF. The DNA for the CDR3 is TGTGCCTGGAGTGTTTTCGGGGCAGGGCTCCACGAGCAGTACTTC.

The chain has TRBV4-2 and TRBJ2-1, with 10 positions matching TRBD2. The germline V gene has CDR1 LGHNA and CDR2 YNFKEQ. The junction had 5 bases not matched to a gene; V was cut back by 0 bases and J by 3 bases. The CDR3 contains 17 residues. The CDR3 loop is CASSQDRAGGVYNEQFF. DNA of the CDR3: TGTGCCAGCAGCCAAGATCGAGCGGGGGGGGTCTACAATGAGCAGTTCTTC.

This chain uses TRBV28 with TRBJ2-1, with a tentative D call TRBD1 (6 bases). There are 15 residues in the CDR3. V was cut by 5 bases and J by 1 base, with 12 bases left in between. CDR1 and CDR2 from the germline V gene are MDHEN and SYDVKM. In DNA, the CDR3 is TGTGCCAGCAGTGGACAGCTTCGTTCCTACAATGAGCAGTTCTTC. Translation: CASSGQLRSYNEQFF.

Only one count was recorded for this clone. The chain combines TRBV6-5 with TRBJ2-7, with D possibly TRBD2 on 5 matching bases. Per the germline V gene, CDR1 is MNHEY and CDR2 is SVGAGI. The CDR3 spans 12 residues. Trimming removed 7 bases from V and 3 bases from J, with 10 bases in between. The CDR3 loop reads CASNQDFYEQYF. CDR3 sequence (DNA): TGTGCCAGCAACCAGGACTTCTACGAGCAGTACTTC.

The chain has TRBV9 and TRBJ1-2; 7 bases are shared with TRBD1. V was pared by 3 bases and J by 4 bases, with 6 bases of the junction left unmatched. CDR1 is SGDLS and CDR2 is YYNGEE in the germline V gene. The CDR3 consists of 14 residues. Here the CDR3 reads CASSAHQGGYGYTF. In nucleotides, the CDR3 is TGTGCCAGCAGCGCACACCAGGGGGGCTATGGCTACACCTTC.

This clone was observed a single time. The CDR3 loop reads CASGPQTSGVKGYTF. The CDR3 DNA reads as TGTGCCAGTGGTCCGCAAACATCAGGAGTGAAGGGCTACACCTTC. The V and J genes are TRBV19 and TRBJ1-2; D is unclear. The CDR3 is 15 amino acids. Per the germline V gene, CDR1 is LNHDA and CDR2 is SQIVND (reference sequence). Trimming removed 8 bases from V and 8 bases from J, with 24 bases in between.

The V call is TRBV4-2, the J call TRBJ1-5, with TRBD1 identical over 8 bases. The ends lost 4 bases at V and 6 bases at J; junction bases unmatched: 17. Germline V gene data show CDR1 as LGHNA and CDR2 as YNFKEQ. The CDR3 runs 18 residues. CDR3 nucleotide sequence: TGTGCCAGCAGCCGCTCACAGGGGGGCGGTGGTGACGGTCAGCCCCAGCATTTT. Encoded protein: CASSRSQGGGGDGQPQHF.

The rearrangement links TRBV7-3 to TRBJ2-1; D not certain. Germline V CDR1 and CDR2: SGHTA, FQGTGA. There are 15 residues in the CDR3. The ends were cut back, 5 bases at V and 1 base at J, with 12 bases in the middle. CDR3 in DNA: TGTGCCAGCAGCCCCGCCGGCGCTTCCTACAATGAGCAGTTCTTC. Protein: CASSPAGASYNEQFF.

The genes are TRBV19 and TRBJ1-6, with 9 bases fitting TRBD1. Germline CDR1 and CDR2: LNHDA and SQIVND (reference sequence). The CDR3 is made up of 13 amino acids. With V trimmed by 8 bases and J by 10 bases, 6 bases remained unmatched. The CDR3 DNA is TGTGCCAGTTCCGGACAGGGGAACTCACCCCTCCACTTT. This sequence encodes CASSGQGNSPLHF.

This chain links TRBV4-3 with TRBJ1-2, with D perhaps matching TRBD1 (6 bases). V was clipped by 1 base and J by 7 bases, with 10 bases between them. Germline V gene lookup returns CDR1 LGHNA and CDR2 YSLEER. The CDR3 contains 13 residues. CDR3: CASSQVQGFGYTF. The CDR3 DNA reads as TGCGCCAGCAGCCAAGTCCAGGGGTTTGGCTACACCTTC.

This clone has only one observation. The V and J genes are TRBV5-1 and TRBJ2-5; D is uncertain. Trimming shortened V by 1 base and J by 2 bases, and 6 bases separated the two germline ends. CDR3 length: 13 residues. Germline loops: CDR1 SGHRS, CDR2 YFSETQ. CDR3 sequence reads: CASSLPPQETQYF. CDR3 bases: TGCGCCAGCAGCTTGCCCCCTCAAGAGACCCAGTACTTC.

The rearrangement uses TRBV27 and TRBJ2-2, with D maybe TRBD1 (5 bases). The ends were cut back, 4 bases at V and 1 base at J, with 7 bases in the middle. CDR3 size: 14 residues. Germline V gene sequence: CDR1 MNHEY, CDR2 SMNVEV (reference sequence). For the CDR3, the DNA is TGTGCCAGCAGTTCCAGGGTGAACACCGGGGAGCTGTTTTTT. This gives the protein CASSSRVNTGELFF.

CDR3: CASSLGTPYEKLFF. The CDR3 nucleotides read TGTGCCAGCAGTTTAGGGACGCCCTATGAAAAACTGTTTTTT. The rearrangement links TRBV28 to TRBJ1-4, with a weak D call TRBD1 (5 bases). V was trimmed by 2 bases and J by 6 bases, leaving 10 bases between them. This CDR3 region has 14 residues. The germline CDR1 and CDR2 sequences are MDHEN and SYDVKM.

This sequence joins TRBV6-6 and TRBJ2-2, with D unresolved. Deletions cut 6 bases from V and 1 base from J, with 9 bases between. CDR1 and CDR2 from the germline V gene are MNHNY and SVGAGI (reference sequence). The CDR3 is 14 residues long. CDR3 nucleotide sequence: TGTGCCAGCAGGTCCTGGGGGAACACCGGGGAGCTGTTTTTT. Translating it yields CASRSWGNTGELFF.